One and the same sample provided the 28 T cell receptor beta chains below, sequenced in a study of blood T cell repertoires in COVID-19 (dated by TCRdb to about 2020). Library construction relied on the immunoSEQ multiplex PCR assay. Drawn from immuneACCESS, this table holds only the in-frame rearrangements with V and J called that TCRdb kept. Clones are partly lost; checked studies trace under half to an unresolved V gene and leave the rest unexplained. This sample holds hundreds of thousands of clones; approximately 86% were observed only once. About 6.3% of the sample comes from the top ten. Material for sequencing was PBMCs or T cells enriched from blood (not recorded which). Receptors were obtained from a woman in her 30s with acute COVID-19.

This clone was counted a single time. The chain links TRBV19 to TRBJ2-1; maybe TRBD1 (6 bases). The germline V gene encodes CDR1 LNHDA and CDR2 SQIVND (reference sequence). The ends were cut back, 7 bases at V and 6 bases at J, with 19 bases in the middle. The CDR3 runs 15 residues. The DNA for the CDR3 is TGTGCCAGTATCCAGAAGGGGGTCCCCCTCAATGAGCAGTTCTTC. Translation: CASIQKGVPLNEQFF.

The genes are TRBV25-1 and TRBJ2-2, with 7 nucleotides matching TRBD2. Germline V CDR1 and CDR2: MGHDK, SYGVNS. The J segment lost 6 bases and the V segment lost 9 bases, leaving 10 bases of the junction unmatched. This CDR3 region has 14 residues. The CDR3 loop is CASSGLVGAGELFF. The CDR3 DNA is TGTGCCAGTTCCGGACTAGTCGGGGCCGGGGAGCTGTTTTTT.

The table lists this clone with a count of one. The chain combines TRBV25-1 with TRBJ2-7; TRBD2 matches 9 bases. The CDR3 totals 14 residues. The J segment lost 5 bases and the V segment lost 4 bases, leaving 6 bases of the junction unmatched. The germline V gene encodes CDR1 MGHDK and CDR2 SYGVNS. The DNA of the CDR3 is TGTGCCAGCAGTGTTAGCGGGAGTTTCCACGAGCAGTACTTC. This encodes CASSVSGSFHEQYF.

The gene calls are TRBV3-1 (or the pseudogene TRBV3-2) and TRBJ2-3; D is ambiguous. The CDR3 has 16 residues. The V end lost 0 bases, the J end lost 0 bases, and 10 bases lay between the germline ends. Per the germline V gene, CDR1 is LGHDT and CDR2 is YNNKEL (reference sequence). The CDR3 DNA reads as TGTGCCAGCAGCCAAGATAGAAAAAGAAGCACAGATACGCAGTATTTT. Its protein is CASSQDRKRSTDTQYF.

The chain uses TRBV28 and TRBJ1-1; D not resolved. Germline-derived CDR1 and CDR2 are MDHEN and SYDVKM. The CDR3 covers 15 residues. V shed 2 bases and J shed 0 bases, with 10 bases lying between them. CDR3 nucleotide sequence: TGTGCCAGCAGTTTAAATGGGCGACTGAACACTGAAGCTTTCTTT. It is translated as CASSLNGRLNTEAFF.

The V gene is TRBV11-2, the J gene TRBJ1-1; perhaps TRBD1 as D (6 bases). The CDR3 loop spans 14 amino acids. V lost 1 base to trimming and J lost 4 bases, with 10 bases between them. The V gene's germline CDR1 is SGHAT and CDR2 FQNNGV. The CDR3 loop is CASSLGQVGTEAFF. CDR3 bases: TGTGCCAGCAGCTTAGGACAGGTTGGCACTGAAGCTTTCTTT.

The rearrangement links TRBV27 to TRBJ1-2; 7 bases are a match to TRBD1. The trim removed 2 bases at V and 0 bases at J, leaving 9 bases unmatched. The CDR3 contains 17 residues. From germline, CDR1 is MNHEY and CDR2 SMNVEV (reference sequence). The CDR3 DNA reads as TGTGCCAGCAGTTTAATGTCCGACAGGGCCCCTAACTATGGCTACACCTTC. It yields the protein CASSLMSDRAPNYGYTF.

This chain joins TRBV2 and TRBJ1-2, with 7 bases matching TRBD1. This CDR3 is built from 13 residues. V shed 4 bases, J shed 4 bases, and the junction held 3 bases outside the gene matches. Looked up from germline, CDR1 is SNHLY and CDR2 is FYNNEI. The CDR3 DNA reads as TGTGCCAGCAGTGGACAGGGAATCTATGGCTACACCTTC. Amino acids: CASSGQGIYGYTF.

This chain uses TRBV7-2 with TRBJ2-1; 12 nucleotides line up with TRBD2. Trimming cost V 4 bases and J 0 bases; bases outside gene matches: 10. Looked up from germline, CDR1 is SGHTA and CDR2 is FQGNSA. CDR3 size: 19 residues. CDR3 DNA sequence: TGTGCCAGCAGCTCGCGAGGTGGACTAGCGGGGTCCTCCTACAATGAGCAGTTCTTC. As protein: CASSSRGGLAGSSYNEQFF.

The CDR3 reads CASGGSGSYNSPLHF. CDR3 nucleotide sequence: TGTGCCAGTGGTGGGAGCGGTTCCTATAATTCACCCCTCCACTTT. The chain recombines TRBV28 with TRBJ1-6; D is unresolved. V was trimmed by 9 bases and J by 1 base, leaving 13 bases between them. CDR1 is MDHEN and CDR2 is SYDVKM in the germline V gene. CDR3 length equals 15 residues.

The chain links TRBV4-1 to TRBJ2-1; D unclear. Trimming took off 5 bases at V and 0 bases at J, with 17 bases between the two ends. Germline V gives CDR1 MGHRA, CDR2 YSYEKL. This CDR3 comprises 17 residues. This CDR3 reads CASSKYYDRSSYNEQFF. CDR3 sequence (DNA): TGCGCCAGCAGCAAATACTACGACCGGAGCTCCTACAATGAGCAGTTCTTC.

The chain couples TRBV7-2 to TRBJ2-1; TRBD2 agrees at 11 bases. The germline V gene has CDR1 SGHTA and CDR2 FQGNSA. With V trimmed by 1 base and J by 7 bases, 3 bases remained unmatched. This CDR3 is 15 amino acids long. The CDR3 DNA reads as TGTGCCAGCAGCTTAGGGGGACTAGCGGCGAATGAGCAGTTCTTC. It specifies CASSLGGLAANEQFF.

This chain links TRBV9 with TRBJ1-1; D not resolved. The CDR3 is 15 amino acids. Looked up from germline, CDR1 is SGDLS and CDR2 is YYNGEE. V lost 0 bases, J lost 2 bases, and 11 bases lay in between. This CDR3 is CASSVGVRLNTEAFF. In nucleotides, the CDR3 is TGTGCCAGCAGCGTAGGAGTCAGGTTAAACACTGAAGCTTTCTTT. Full variable domain (missing parts from reference TRBV9 and TRBJ1-1): DSGVTQTPKHLITATGQRVTLRCSPRSGDLSVYWYQQSLDQGLQFLIQYYNGEERAKGNILERFSAQQFPDLHSELNLSSLELGDSALYFCASSVGVRLNTEAFFGQGTRLTVV.

The chain employs TRBV28 and TRBJ1-6, with 9 bases fitting TRBD1. The CDR3 contains 16 residues. Per germline, CDR1 MDHEN and CDR2 SYDVKM. Germline trimming cut 5 bases from V and 9 bases from J; bases unmatched to any gene: 11. The CDR3 loop reads CASSTPGQGLSSPLHF. The CDR3 DNA reads TGTGCCAGCAGTACGCCGGGACAGGGTCTGAGTTCACCCCTCCACTTT.

In its sample, this clone was seen once. V and J are TRBV18 and TRBJ2-5; 10 positions agree with TRBD2. The CDR3 is 18 residues long. Germline values: CDR1 KGHSH, CDR2 LQKENI. The junction had 15 bases not matched to a gene; V was cut back by 6 bases and J by 2 bases. CDR3 loop: CASSSEEWASGGQETQYF. The CDR3 DNA sequence: TGTGCCAGCTCTTCCGAGGAATGGGCTAGCGGGGGTCAAGAGACCCAGTACTTC.

The chain is built from TRBV28 and TRBJ2-7, with TRBD1 matching 11 bases. The germline gives CDR1 MDHEN, CDR2 SYDVKM. The CDR3 extends over 14 amino acids. V gave up 4 bases and J gave up 8 bases; unmatched junction bases: 7. CDR3 residues: CASSSTGQGAKQYF. CDR3 in DNA: TGTGCCAGCAGTTCCACTGGACAGGGGGCAAAGCAGTACTTC.

This chain joins TRBV5-1 and TRBJ2-7; 10 nucleotides match TRBD1. Germline values: CDR1 SGHRS, CDR2 YFSETQ. The CDR3 has 15 residues. V lost 3 bases to trimming and J lost 4 bases; unmatched junction nucleotides: 7. The CDR3 nucleotides are TGCGCCAGCAGCTCTACACCGGGACAGGGGTACGAGCAGTACTTC. This translates into CASSSTPGQGYEQYF.

The chain uses TRBV2 and TRBJ2-1, with 8 bases aligning to TRBD1. This CDR3 has 13 amino acids. The germline V gene encodes CDR1 SNHLY and CDR2 FYNNEI. Trimming at V came to 10 bases and at J to 8 bases, leaving 10 bases not matched to a gene. CDR3 loop: CAIGDRRTDEQFF. The CDR3 DNA reads as TGTGCCATAGGGGACAGGCGGACGGATGAGCAGTTCTTC.

This clone was detected only a few times. J is TRBJ2-7 and V is TRBV11-2, with a weak D call TRBD2 (5 bases). Germline assignment: CDR1 SGHAT and CDR2 FQNNGV. The length of the CDR3 is 15 residues. Trimming stripped 3 bases from V and 7 bases from J, with 19 bases between. CDR3 sequence (DNA): TGTGCCAGCAGCTTCGGAGGAGCTGGTGCTAGTGAGCAGTACTTC. Translation: CASSFGGAGASEQYF.

The V and J genes are TRBV5-8 and TRBJ2-1; D remains unclear. CDR1 is SGHTS and CDR2 is YDEGEE in the germline V gene. Trimming pared 2 bases from V and 6 bases from J, leaving 15 bases between. The CDR3 is 15 amino acids. Here the CDR3 reads CASSFRFLNSNEQFF. Written as DNA, the CDR3 is TGTGCCAGCAGCTTTCGGTTCCTGAATAGCAATGAGCAGTTCTTC. Supplemented by reference TRBV5-8 and TRBJ2-1, the full variable domain reads EAGVTQSPTHLIKTRGQQATLRCSPISGHTSVYWYQQALGLGLQFLLWYDEGEERNRGNFPPRFSGRQFPNYSSELNVNALELEDSALYLCASSFRFLNSNEQFFGPGTRLTVL.

The chain carries TRBV6-2 or TRBV6-3 and TRBJ2-1; 12 positions match TRBD1. Germline V lookup: CDR1 MNHEY, CDR2 SVGEGT. V was pared by 5 bases and J by 7 bases, with 6 bases of the junction left unmatched. The CDR3 covers 15 residues. The CDR3 sequence: CASSTGTGGGNEQFF. The CDR3 DNA reads as TGTGCCAGCAGTACTGGGACAGGGGGCGGGAATGAGCAGTTCTTC.

V and J are TRBV30 and TRBJ2-7; D is undetermined. This CDR3 is built from 15 residues. Per germline, CDR1 GTSNPN and CDR2 SVGIG (reference sequence). V was cut by 0 bases and J by 12 bases, with 24 bases left in between. The chain's CDR3 is CAWSVRRQVPVFAYF. CDR3 nucleotide sequence: TGTGCCTGGAGTGTACGACGTCAGGTCCCCGTGTTTGCGTACTTC.

The chain carries TRBV6-5 and TRBJ1-1, with a weak D call TRBD1 (6 bases). The CDR3 extends over 16 amino acids. Germline V lookup: CDR1 MNHEY, CDR2 SVGAGI. Deletions cut 3 bases from V and 5 bases from J, with 19 bases between. CDR3 region: CASSYSAGAFRTEAFF. DNA of the CDR3: TGTGCCAGCAGTTATTCGGCGGGGGCCTTCCGGACTGAAGCTTTCTTT.

The gene calls are TRBV28 and TRBJ1-2; TRBD1 matches 9 bases. After removal of 5 bases from V and 3 bases from J, the junction contained 10 bases not matched to a gene. The CDR3 totals 16 residues. Germline V CDR1 and CDR2: MDHEN, SYDVKM. CDR3 loop: CASSTTTGGADYGYTF. The DNA for the CDR3 is TGTGCCAGCAGTACGACCACAGGGGGCGCGGACTATGGCTACACCTTC.

The chain has TRBV5-1 and TRBJ2-7; TRBD1 is a possible D gene (6 bases). Germline V gives CDR1 SGHRS, CDR2 YFSETQ. The V end was cut by 4 bases, the J end by 4 bases, with 15 bases between. This CDR3 region has 14 residues. The CDR3 reads CASSVAQTGYEQYF. Here the CDR3 DNA reads TGCGCCAGCAGCGTAGCACAAACAGGGTACGAGCAGTACTTC. The full variable domain, with the rest looked up from reference TRBV5-1 and TRBJ2-7, is KAGVTQTPRYLIKTRGQQVTLSCSPISGHRSVSWYQQTPGQGLQFLFEYFSETQRNKGNFPGRFSGRQFSNSRSEMNVSTLELGDSALYLCASSVAQTGYEQYFGPGTRLTVT.

The genes are TRBV5-8 and TRBJ1-2; D perhaps matches TRBD1 (6 bases). V was cut by 0 bases and J by 8 bases, with 14 bases left in between. The CDR3 sequence is 14 residues long. Germline CDR1 SGHTS, CDR2 YDEGEE. Here the CDR3 reads CASSLVQGLGGYTF. CDR3 nucleotides: TGTGCCAGCAGCTTGGTACAGGGTCTTGGCGGCTACACCTTC.

CDR3 in amino acids: CASSSPGTSEPNEQFF. The CDR3 DNA reads as TGTGCCAGCAGCTCCCCCGGGACTAGCGAACCCAATGAGCAGTTCTTC. The chain has TRBV7-9 and TRBJ2-1; 10 nucleotides align to TRBD2. The germline gives CDR1 SEHNR, CDR2 FQNEAQ (reference sequence). This CDR3 region has 16 residues. V lost 4 bases and J lost 6; bases outside the gene matches: 9.

A note on this clone: One end of the junction fails to match germline, which may point to a read error. The genes are TRBV29-1 and TRBJ2-7, with D unresolved. Germline CDR1 SQVTM, CDR2 ANQGSEA. The CDR3 has 13 residues. In DNA form, the CDR3 reads TGCAGCGTTAAAGACGGGTTCTCCTACGAGCAGTACTTC. Residues: CSVKDGFSYEQYF.